A selection of T cell receptor beta chains follows, all from one sample in a study of blood T cell repertoires in COVID-19. Clones were read by immunoSEQ multiplex PCR, and TCRdb kept only the in-frame ones, dropping some. The sample includes about 29,000 clones, 86% of them seen just once. Material for sequencing was peripheral blood. The source is a human donor with active COVID-19. The donor label of this sample is uncertain. The CDR3 runs from the conserved cysteine through the conserved F or W. Each record gives: CDR3 DNA, CDR3 protein, J gene, D gene, V gene. A D gene is named only where the DNA matches it firmly.

DNA: TGTGCCAGCAGCCAAGTTAGCGACCTAAACACCGGGGAGCTGTTTTTT
CDR3: CASSQVSDLNTGELFF
J: TRBJ2-2
D: NA
V: TRBV4-2

DNA: TGTGCCAGCAGTGAATACGGGGGGGGATTCGGCGAGCAGTACTTC
CDR3: CASSEYGGGFGEQYF
J: TRBJ2-7
D: TRBD2
V: TRBV6-1

DNA: TGTGCCAGTAGTATACGGGGAATTGAGCAGTTCTTC
CDR3: CASSIRGIEQFF
J: TRBJ2-1
D: NA
V: TRBV19

DNA: TGTGCCAGCAGAATGTCCCCGTTCGATAGCGGGGGTCAAGAGACCCAGTACTTC
CDR3: CASRMSPFDSGGQETQYF
J: TRBJ2-5
D: TRBD2
V: TRBV2

DNA: TGTGCCAGTAGTTGGGGACAGGGGAACACTGAAGCTTTCTTT
CDR3: CASSWGQGNTEAFF
J: TRBJ1-1
D: TRBD1
V: TRBV19

DNA: TGTGCCAGCAGTTTGGCCGGGACTAGCTTGCCCTACGAGCAGTACTTC
CDR3: CASSLAGTSLPYEQYF
J: TRBJ2-7
D: TRBD2
V: TRBV28

DNA: TGTGCCAGTAGTCTAAGAAAGAGGAACACTGAAGCTTTCTTT
CDR3: CASSLRKRNTEAFF
J: TRBJ1-1
D: NA
V: TRBV19

DNA: TGTGCCAGTAGTATTCGAGCGGGAGGGCCTGTGGGCACAGATACGCAGTATTTT
CDR3: CASSIRAGGPVGTDTQYF
J: TRBJ2-3
D: TRBD2
V: TRBV19

DNA: TGTGCCAGCAGTTTTACAGCTGGCTACACCTTC
CDR3: CASSFTAGYTF
J: TRBJ1-2
D: NA
V: TRBV28

DNA: TGCGCCAGCAGCTTGGTCGTCAGGGAAGAGACCCAGTACTTC
CDR3: CASSLVVREETQYF
J: TRBJ2-5
D: NA
V: TRBV5-1

DNA: TGTGCCAGCGAGAGAGAACGGTCAAATTCACCCCTCCACTTT
CDR3: CASERERSNSPLHF
J: TRBJ1-6
D: NA
V: TRBV2

DNA: TGTGCCAGCAGCCATTACTGGGGGGGGATCTCGAACACTGAAGCTTTCTTT
CDR3: CASSHYWGGISNTEAFF
J: TRBJ1-1
D: NA
V: TRBV14

DNA: TGTGCCAGCAGTTCCGGACTACCTTCCGGGGAGCTGTTTTTT
CDR3: CASSSGLPSGELFF
J: TRBJ2-2
D: NA
V: TRBV6-6